This T cell receptor beta chain is drawn from a study of vaccination effects on CD4 cells after COVID-19. Here immunoSEQ multiplex PCR was the method, and the copy in TCRdb shows in-frame clones only, minus some. The sample lists some 36,000 clones, approximately 71% occurring once. Remarks on this clone: The target antigen is unknown.

The germline gives CDR1 SQVTM, CDR2 ANQGSEA. Unmatched junction bases numbered 5, after V lost 4 bases and J lost 5 bases. The CDR3 runs 13 residues. The authors isolated CD4+ T cells after roughly 10 days of culture. Nucleocapsid antibody tests were negative, and the vaccine recipients had no prior SARS-CoV-2 infection. This TCR was sampled from a human donor who received a COVID-19 vaccine. The chain recombines TRBV29-1 with TRBJ1-5; 7 positions agree with TRBD1. The sequenced sample was CD4+ T cells from PBMCs cultured without peptide, obtained before COVID-19 vaccination. DNA of the CDR3: TGCAGCGTTGGGGGACAGCCCTATCAGCCCCAGCATTTT. Protein: CSVGGQPYQPQHF.